This T cell receptor (beta chain) was found in a study of identical twins. Germline values: CDR1 DFQATT, CDR2 SNEGSKA (reference sequence). Trimming shortened V by 4 bases and J by 4 bases, and 23 bases separated the two germline ends. The CDR3 sequence is 16 residues long. Regarding this clonotype: As yet, its antigen is unknown.

Template switching (which added a universal primer site) was used, and cDNA carried unique molecular identifiers. MiXCR, applied by TCRdb to the 5' RACE reads, yields one record per CDR3 protein. Of roughly 290,000 distinct CDR3 sequences detected, 8.5% to 9.5% appear once; the ten largest clones hold 6% to 8.5%. Study-wide results and limits: Fewer insertions marked abundant cord blood beta clonotypes; young adult naive trended weakly, memory not at all. Twins' surplus sharing was weaker for beta out-of-frame sequences.

This sample was shared with a second study, whose subject was yellow fever vaccine responses in identical twins. That paper states: As reported, the vaccine T cell response of twins seemed partly convergent and partly personalized.

The chain couples TRBV20-1 to TRBJ2-7; perhaps D is TRBD1 or TRBD2 (5 bases each). Source material: CD8+ T cells sorted from blood. This receptor was identified in a woman aged 18-30 years in good health. The DNA of the CDR3 is TGCAGTGCTAAGACCCTTCAAGGGACGACTGCTTACGAGCAGTACTTC. Its translation is CSAKTLQGTTAYEQYF.